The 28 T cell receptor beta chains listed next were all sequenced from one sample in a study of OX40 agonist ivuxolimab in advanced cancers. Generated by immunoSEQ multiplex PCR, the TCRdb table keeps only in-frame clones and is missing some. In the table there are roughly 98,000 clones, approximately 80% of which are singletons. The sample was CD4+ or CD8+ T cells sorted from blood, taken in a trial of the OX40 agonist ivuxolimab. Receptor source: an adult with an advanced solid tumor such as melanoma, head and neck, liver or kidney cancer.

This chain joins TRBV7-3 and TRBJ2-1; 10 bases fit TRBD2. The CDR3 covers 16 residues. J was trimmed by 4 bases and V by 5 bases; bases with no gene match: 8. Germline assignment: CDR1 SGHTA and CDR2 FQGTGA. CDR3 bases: TGTGCCAGCAGCCCATACGGGACTAGCGTTTACAATGAGCAGTTCTTC. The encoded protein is CASSPYGTSVYNEQFF.

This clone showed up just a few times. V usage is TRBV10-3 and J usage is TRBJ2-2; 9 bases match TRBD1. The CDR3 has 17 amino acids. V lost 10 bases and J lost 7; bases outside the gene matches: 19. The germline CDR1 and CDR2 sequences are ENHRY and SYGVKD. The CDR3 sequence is CATLGTGSGKRGGELFF. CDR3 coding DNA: TGTGCCACTCTAGGGACAGGGAGCGGGAAAAGAGGCGGGGAGCTGTTTTTT.

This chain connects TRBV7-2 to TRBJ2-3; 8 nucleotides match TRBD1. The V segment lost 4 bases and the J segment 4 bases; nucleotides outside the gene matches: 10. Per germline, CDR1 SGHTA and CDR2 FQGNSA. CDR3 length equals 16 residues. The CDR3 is CASSSTGAIWADTQYF. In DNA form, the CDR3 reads TGTGCCAGCAGCTCGACAGGGGCAATCTGGGCAGATACGCAGTATTTT.

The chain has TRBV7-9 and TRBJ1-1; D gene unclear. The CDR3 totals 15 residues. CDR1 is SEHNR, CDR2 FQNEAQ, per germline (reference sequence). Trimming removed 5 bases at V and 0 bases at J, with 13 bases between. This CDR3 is CASSPGVSMNTEAFF. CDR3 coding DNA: TGTGCCAGCAGCCCGGGAGTCTCAATGAACACTGAAGCTTTCTTT.

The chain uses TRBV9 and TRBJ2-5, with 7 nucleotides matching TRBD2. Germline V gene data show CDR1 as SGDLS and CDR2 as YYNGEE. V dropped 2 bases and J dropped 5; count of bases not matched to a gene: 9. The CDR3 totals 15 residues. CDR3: CASSVGGRMDETQYF. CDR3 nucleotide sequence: TGTGCCAGCAGCGTTGGCGGGAGAATGGACGAGACCCAGTACTTC.

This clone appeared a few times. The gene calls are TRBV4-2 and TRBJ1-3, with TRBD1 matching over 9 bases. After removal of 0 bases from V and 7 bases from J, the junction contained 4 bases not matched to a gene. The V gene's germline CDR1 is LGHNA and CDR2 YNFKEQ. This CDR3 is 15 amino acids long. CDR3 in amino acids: CASSQERTGANTIYF. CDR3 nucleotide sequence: TGTGCCAGCAGCCAAGAACGGACAGGGGCGAACACCATATATTTT.

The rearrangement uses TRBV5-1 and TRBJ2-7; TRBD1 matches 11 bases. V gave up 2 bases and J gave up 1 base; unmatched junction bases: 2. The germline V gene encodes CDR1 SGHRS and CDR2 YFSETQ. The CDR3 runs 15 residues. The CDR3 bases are TGCGCCAGCAGCTTAGGGACAGGGGGTTCCTACGAGCAGTACTTC. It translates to CASSLGTGGSYEQYF.

In nucleotides, the CDR3 is TGTGCCAGCAGTGAAGGCCAGTTTAACTATGGCTACACCTTC. It codes for CASSEGQFNYGYTF. The V gene is TRBV6-1, the J gene TRBJ1-2, with D unresolved. Between the trimmed V and J ends, which lost 1 base and 1 base, there was a span of 7 bases. The length of the CDR3 is 14 residues. From germline, CDR1 is MNHNS and CDR2 SASEGT.

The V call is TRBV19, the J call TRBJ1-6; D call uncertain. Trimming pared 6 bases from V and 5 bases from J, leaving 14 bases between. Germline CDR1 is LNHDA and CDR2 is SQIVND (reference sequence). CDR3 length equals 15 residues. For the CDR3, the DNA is TGTGCCAGTAGCCTTACAGAGTTAAATAATTCACCCCTCCACTTT. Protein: CASSLTELNNSPLHF.

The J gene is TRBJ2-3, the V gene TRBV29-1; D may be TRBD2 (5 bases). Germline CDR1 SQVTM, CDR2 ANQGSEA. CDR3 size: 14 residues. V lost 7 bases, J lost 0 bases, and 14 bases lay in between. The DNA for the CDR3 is TGCAGCGCGGAGGCTCGAACAAGCACAGATACGCAGTATTTT. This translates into CSAEARTSTDTQYF.

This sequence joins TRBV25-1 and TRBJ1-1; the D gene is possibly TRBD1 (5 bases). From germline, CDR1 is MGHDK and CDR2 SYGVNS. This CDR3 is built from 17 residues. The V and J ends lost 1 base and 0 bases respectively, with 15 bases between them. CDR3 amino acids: CASSELGDVRVNTEAFF. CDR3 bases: TGTGCCAGCAGTGAATTGGGGGATGTTAGGGTGAACACTGAAGCTTTCTTT.

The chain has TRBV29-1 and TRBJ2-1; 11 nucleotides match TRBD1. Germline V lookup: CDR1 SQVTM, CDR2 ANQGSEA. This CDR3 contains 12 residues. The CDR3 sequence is CTAGQGANEQFF. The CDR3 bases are TGCACCGCCGGACAGGGGGCGAATGAGCAGTTCTTC.

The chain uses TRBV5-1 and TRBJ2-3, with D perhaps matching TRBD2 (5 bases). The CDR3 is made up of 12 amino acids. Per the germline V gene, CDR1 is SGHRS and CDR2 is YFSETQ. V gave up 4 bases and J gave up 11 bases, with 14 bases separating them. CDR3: CASSPGPREQYF. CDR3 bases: TGCGCCAGCAGCCCGGGCCCCCGGGAGCAGTATTTT. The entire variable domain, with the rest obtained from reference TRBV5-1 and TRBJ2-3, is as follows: KAGVTQTPRYLIKTRGQQVTLSCSPISGHRSVSWYQQTPGQGLQFLFEYFSETQRNKGNFPGRFSGRQFSNSRSEMNVSTLELGDSALYLCASSPGPREQYFGPGTRLTVL.

The CDR3 protein is CSVRARQLDTQYF. The CDR3 DNA sequence: TGCAGCGTTAGGGCAAGACAGTTAGATACGCAGTATTTT. The V gene is TRBV29-1, the J gene TRBJ2-3, with D maybe TRBD1 (5 bases). The length of the CDR3 is 13 residues. Deletions cut 5 bases from V and 5 bases from J, with 14 bases between. In germline, CDR1 is SQVTM, CDR2 ANQGSEA.

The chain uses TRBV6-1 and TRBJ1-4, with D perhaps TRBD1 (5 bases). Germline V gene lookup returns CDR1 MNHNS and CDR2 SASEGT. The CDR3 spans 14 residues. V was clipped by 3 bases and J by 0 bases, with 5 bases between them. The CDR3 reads CASSDRATNEKLFF. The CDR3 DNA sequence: TGTGCCAGCAGTGACAGGGCAACTAATGAAAAACTGTTTTTT.

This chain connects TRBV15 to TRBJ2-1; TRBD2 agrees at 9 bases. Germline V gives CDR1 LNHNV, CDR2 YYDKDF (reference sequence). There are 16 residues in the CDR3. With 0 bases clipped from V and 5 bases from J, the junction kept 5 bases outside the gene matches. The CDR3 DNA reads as TGTGCCACCAGCAGAGATGCGGGAGGGAGGAACAATGAGCAGTTCTTC. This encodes CATSRDAGGRNNEQFF.

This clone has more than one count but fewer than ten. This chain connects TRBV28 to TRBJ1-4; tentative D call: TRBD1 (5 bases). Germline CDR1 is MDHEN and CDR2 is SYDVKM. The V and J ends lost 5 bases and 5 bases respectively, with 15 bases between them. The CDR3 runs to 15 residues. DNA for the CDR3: TGTGCCAGCAGTGGAGCTGGGGCGGGGAATGAAAAACTGTTTTTT. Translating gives CASSGAGAGNEKLFF.

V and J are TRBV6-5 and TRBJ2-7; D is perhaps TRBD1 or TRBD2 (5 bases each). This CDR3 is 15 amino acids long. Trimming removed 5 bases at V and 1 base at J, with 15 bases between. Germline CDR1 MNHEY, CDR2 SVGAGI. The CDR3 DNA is TGTGCCAGCAGTCCCCCCGGGACGGTATCCTACGAGCAGTACTTC. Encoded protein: CASSPPGTVSYEQYF.

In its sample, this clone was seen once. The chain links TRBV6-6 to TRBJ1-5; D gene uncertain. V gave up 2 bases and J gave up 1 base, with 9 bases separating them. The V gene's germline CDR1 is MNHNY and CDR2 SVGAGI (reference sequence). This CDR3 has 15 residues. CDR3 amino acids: CASSYPGMSNQPQHF. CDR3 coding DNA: TGTGCCAGCAGTTACCCCGGGATGAGCAATCAGCCCCAGCATTTT.

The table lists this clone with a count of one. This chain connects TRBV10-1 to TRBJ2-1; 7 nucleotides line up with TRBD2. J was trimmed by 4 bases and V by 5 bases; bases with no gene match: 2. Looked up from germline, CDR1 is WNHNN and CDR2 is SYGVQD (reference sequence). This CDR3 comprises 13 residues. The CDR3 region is CASSSGAYNEQFF. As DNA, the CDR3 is TGCGCCAGCAGTAGCGGGGCTTACAATGAGCAGTTCTTC.

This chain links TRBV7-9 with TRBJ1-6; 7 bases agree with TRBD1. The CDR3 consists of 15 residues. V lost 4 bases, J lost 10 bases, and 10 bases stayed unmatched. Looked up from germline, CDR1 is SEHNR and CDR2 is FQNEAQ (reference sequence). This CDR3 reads CASSSQTGIRSPLHF. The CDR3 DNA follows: TGTGCCAGCAGCTCACAGACAGGGATAAGGTCACCCCTCCACTTT.

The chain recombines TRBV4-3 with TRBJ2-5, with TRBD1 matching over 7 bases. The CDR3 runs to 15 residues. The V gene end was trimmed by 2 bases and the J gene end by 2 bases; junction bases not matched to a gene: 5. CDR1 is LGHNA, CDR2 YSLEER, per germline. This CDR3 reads CASSQMGQHQETQYF. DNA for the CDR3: TGCGCCAGCAGCCAAATGGGACAGCATCAAGAGACCCAGTACTTC.

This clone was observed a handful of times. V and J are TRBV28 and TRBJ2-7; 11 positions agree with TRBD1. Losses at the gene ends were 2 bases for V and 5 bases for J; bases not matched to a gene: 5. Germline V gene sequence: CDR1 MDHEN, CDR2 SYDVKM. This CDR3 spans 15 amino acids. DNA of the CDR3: TGTGCCAGCAGTTTAGAGGGGACAGGGGGGAACGAGCAGTACTTC. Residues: CASSLEGTGGNEQYF.

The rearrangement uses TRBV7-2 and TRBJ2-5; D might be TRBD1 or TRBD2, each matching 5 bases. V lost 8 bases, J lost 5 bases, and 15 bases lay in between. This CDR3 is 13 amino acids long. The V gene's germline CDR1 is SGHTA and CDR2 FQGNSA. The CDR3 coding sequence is TGTGCCAGCCAAAATCGGGGCCGTGAGACCCAGTACTTC. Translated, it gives CASQNRGRETQYF.

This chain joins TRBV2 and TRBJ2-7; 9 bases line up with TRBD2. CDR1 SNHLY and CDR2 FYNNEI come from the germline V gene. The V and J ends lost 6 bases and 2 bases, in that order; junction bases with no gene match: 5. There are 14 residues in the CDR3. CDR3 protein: CASREGGGAYEQYF. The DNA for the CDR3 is TGTGCCAGCAGGGAGGGCGGGGGGGCCTACGAGCAGTACTTC.

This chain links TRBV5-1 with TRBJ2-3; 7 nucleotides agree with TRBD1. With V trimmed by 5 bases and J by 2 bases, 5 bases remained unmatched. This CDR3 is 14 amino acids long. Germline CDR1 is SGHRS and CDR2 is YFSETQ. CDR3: CASRIDRATDTQYF. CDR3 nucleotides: TGCGCCAGCAGAATCGACAGGGCCACAGATACGCAGTATTTT. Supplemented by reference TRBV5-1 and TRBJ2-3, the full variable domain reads KAGVTQTPRYLIKTRGQQVTLSCSPISGHRSVSWYQQTPGQGLQFLFEYFSETQRNKGNFPGRFSGRQFSNSRSEMNVSTLELGDSALYLCASRIDRATDTQYFGPGTRLTVL.

The CDR3 region is CASSSLRGVGYGYTF. The CDR3 DNA reads as TGTGCCAGCAGCTCCTTAAGAGGGGTCGGCTATGGCTACACCTTC. The J gene is TRBJ1-2, the V gene TRBV9; the D gene is possibly TRBD1 (5 bases). Germline values: CDR1 SGDLS, CDR2 YYNGEE. This CDR3 is 15 amino acids long. V was pared by 4 bases and J by 4 bases, with 17 bases between.

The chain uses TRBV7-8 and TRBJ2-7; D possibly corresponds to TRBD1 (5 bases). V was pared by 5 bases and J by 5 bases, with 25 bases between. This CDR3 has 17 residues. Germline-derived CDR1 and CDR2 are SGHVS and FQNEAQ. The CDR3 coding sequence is TGTGCCAGCAGCCCTCACCGGAAGGCAGGGTGGCTCCACGAGCAGTACTTC. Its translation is CASSPHRKAGWLHEQYF.